The entry that follows covers one TCR beta chain sequence. A J-beta primer mix and a sample-barcoded 5' primer were used in a second PCR of about 7 to 11 cycles. TCRdb redid the calling of the 5' RACE reads with MiXCR, one entry per CDR3 protein. The sample includes roughly 700,000 distinct CDR3 sequences, around 25% of them seen just once. The data belong to a study of blood T cells in healthy people across ages. Each of the donors had around 10 milliliters of peripheral blood drawn into EDTA-treated Vacutainer tubes. From germline, CDR1 is SGDLS and CDR2 YYNGEE. The CDR3 has 16 residues. Between the trimmed V and J ends, which lost 0 bases and 1 base, there was a span of 12 bases. These records were also assigned to another study, of T cells of mothers and their children. As reported in that work: The data showed no persistent microchimeric T cell clones.

This rearrangement joins TRBV9 to TRBJ2-3; the D is unclear. The receptor was derived from a boy between 10 and 17 years old in good health. The specimen sequenced was blood. The CDR3 loop reads CASSVVADPGTDTQYF. The CDR3 nucleotides are TGTGCCAGCAGCGTAGTGGCGGACCCAGGCACAGATACGCAGTATTTT.